This T cell receptor beta chain appears in the sequencing data of a study of tumor and adjacent non-tumor tissue in lung cancer. About the study: There were some 11 adenocarcinoma, 2 squamous cell carcinoma and 1 small cell lung cancer cases.

Comment on this clonotype: One base away lies a much larger clone, so this may be a sequencing read error.

No cell sorting was done before RNA was extracted from the tissue. Distant lung tissue was collected more than 3 cm away from the tumor edge. Losses at the gene ends were 2 bases for V and 7 bases for J; bases not matched to a gene: 18. The CDR3 consists of 18 residues. Germline CDR1 reads MNHNS; CDR2 reads SASEGT. TCRbeta libraries were built with three rounds of nested PCR, modified from ARM-PCR. MiXCR was run by TCRdb on the multiplex PCR reads, yielding one entry per CDR3 protein. The table shows some 73,000 distinct CDR3 sequences, with 80% to 90% occurring only once. The sequence was obtained from a man in his 60s with non-small cell lung cancer. Sample: distant non-tumor lung tissue. V gene TRBV6-1 combines with J gene TRBJ2-3, with 7 bases fitting TRBD2. In DNA form, the CDR3 reads TGTGCCAGCAGTGAACTCCCAACGTTGGCGGGAGCGGCAAATACGCAGTATTTT. Translated: CASSELPTLAGAANTQYF.